This TCR beta chain was recovered during a study of beta chain features in type 1 diabetes listed by TCRdb under 2018. The study in broad terms: Mean age, gender distribution, total cell number and subset yield were not different between patients and healthy donors. Regulatory and stem cell-like memory subsets were isolated from only 8 patients and about eight healthy donors, whereas naive and central memory subsets came from all 28 donors. A total of under 120,000,000 sorted cells were examined across all samples, and RNA yield correlated strongly with the number of cells per subset. In the study, recently diagnosed type 1 diabetes patients and matched healthy donors were compared on the TCRB repertoires of their sorted circulating CD4+ T cell subsets. What the work shows at the level of the full study, not this receptor alone: Because cDNA was sequenced instead of genomic DNA, activated cells with high expression could be over-represented, although the groups did not differ in activation or CD3 levels. At VDJ recombination sites, patients with type 1 diabetes made fewer insertions and deleted more nucleotides, a pattern implying thymic rearrangement abnormalities. Only small numbers of individuals were included in the HLA sub-analyses, which left unresolved whether HLA type had any influence on TCRB rearrangement. PCR may preferentially amplify shorter templates, but because patient and control samples were amplified and corrected together, any resulting skew would affect both groups equally. Naive, central memory and regulatory TCRB repertoires appeared to be more alike among patients than among healthy donors. In all four CD4+ subsets, TCRB CDR3 length was moderately but significantly shorter in type 1 diabetes patients.

The entire isolated RNA was reverse transcribed using the High Capacity cDNA Reverse Transcription Kit, and thus expressed TCRB transcripts were sequenced. Deep immunoSEQ sequencing was applied to naive, central memory and regulatory T cell samples, giving an average of about 3.57 million total reads per sample. Sorted cells were lysed in RLT buffer, and RNA was extracted using DNase-treated RNeasy Micro or Mini kits according to cell number. Each cell subset was processed separately to prevent cross-contamination, with patient and healthy donor samples processed together. The immunoSEQ multiplex PCR was used to amplify TCRB sequences from cDNA, generating 87-bp fragments that spanned the CDR3 region. Sequencing of the amplicons was done on the Illumina HiSeq platform. The published analysis was carried out like this. PCR bias was computationally corrected using synthetic template baselines, reads within Hamming distance 2 were collapsed, and singletons that could not be merged were discarded. Reads were aligned to IMGT to assign V, D and J genes, CDR3 length, and insertions or deletions at six rearrangement sites. Clonotype counts were normalized to sorted cell number within each subset before computing true diversity and Gini coefficients with the tcR R package. Repertoire sharing was quantified using the overlap coefficient calculated on TCRB nucleotide sequences. As a proxy for the pre-selection repertoire, out-of-frame TCRB sequences from naive cells were analyzed. The clones in this table, taken by TCRdb from immuneACCESS, are in-frame only. Not every clone is retained; where verified, under half of the shortfall comes from an unresolved V gene, and the cause of the rest is unknown. From that table come the V and J calls and clone size; the DNA was used to work out D and trimming. Recorded for this sample are around 690,000 clones; around an eighth of them occurred a single time. More than 0.1% of the sample goes to the ten largest clones.

There are a few counts of this clone. The specificity of this receptor is unknown. Base qualities are not provided; no much larger clone lies one nucleotide away. From each donor, a single peripheral blood sample of approximately 110 mL on average was drawn into heparinised tubes. Using a panel that included CD45RO, CCR7, CD25, CD127, CD95 and CD27, naive, central memory, regulatory and stem cell-like memory CD4+ T cells were sorted on a BD FACSAria II. Purity was above 95% for every sorted population. PBMCs were separated immediately by Lymphoprep density gradient centrifugation and were stained directly, without being cultured. To minimize batch effects, samples were stained and sorted in pairs, one healthy donor with one patient per experiment. Trimming takes 4 bases from V and 5 bases from J, and the germline ends sit 17 bases apart. The CDR3 sequence holds 15 residues, the cysteine and phenylalanine included. Kept here is only the CDR3 DNA, which spans 45 bases and is read in frame from base 1. Looking up the germline V gene yields CDR1 MNHEY and CDR2 SVGAGI.

The sample was naive CD4+ T cells from blood. The sample's cell subset or site, from its label and the paper: true naive CD4+ T cells. The receptor's source is a man between 25 and 39 years old with type 1 diabetes. The rearrangement joined TRBV6-5 to TRBJ2-5; TRBD2 is a possible D gene, resting on 5 matching bases. The CDR3 protein is CASSSRLPDWETQYF. The sequence in DNA is TGTGCCAGCAGTTCGAGACTACCCGACTGGGAGACCCAGTACTTC.